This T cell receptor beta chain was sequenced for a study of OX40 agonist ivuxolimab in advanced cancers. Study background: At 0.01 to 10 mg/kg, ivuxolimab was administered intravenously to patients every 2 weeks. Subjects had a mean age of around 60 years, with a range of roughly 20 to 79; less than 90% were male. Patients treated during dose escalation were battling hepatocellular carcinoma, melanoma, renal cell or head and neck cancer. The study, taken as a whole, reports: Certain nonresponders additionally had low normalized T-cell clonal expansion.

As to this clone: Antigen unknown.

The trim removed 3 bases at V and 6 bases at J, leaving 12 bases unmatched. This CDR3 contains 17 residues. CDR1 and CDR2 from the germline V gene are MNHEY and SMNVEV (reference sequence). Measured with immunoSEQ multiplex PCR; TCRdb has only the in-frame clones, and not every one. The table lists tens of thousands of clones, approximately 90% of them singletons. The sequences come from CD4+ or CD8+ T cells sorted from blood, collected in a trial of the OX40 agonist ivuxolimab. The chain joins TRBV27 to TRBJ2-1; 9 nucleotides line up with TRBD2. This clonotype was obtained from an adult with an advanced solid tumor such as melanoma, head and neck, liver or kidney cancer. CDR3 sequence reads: CASSFDNGGRAANEQFF. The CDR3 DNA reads TGTGCCAGCAGTTTTGATAATGGCGGGAGGGCCGCCAATGAGCAGTTCTTC.